This T cell receptor beta chain was found in a study of blood T cell repertoires in COVID-19. Germline CDR1 LGHNA, CDR2 YSLEER. There are 13 residues in the CDR3. Trimming removed 6 bases from V and 2 bases from J, with 10 bases in between. The repertoire was sequenced with immunoSEQ multiplex PCR; TCRdb's copy has only in-frame clones and lacks some. The sample lists 110,000 to 150,000 clones; around 89% were seen once. This sequence joins TRBV4-3 and TRBJ2-5; no definite D call. The TCR sequence derives from a man in his fifties or sixties with active or convalescent COVID-19. Sequencing input: peripheral blood. Written as DNA, the CDR3 is TGCGCCAGCAGTCGAGACATACAAGAGACCCAGTACTTC. It translates to CASSRDIQETQYF.